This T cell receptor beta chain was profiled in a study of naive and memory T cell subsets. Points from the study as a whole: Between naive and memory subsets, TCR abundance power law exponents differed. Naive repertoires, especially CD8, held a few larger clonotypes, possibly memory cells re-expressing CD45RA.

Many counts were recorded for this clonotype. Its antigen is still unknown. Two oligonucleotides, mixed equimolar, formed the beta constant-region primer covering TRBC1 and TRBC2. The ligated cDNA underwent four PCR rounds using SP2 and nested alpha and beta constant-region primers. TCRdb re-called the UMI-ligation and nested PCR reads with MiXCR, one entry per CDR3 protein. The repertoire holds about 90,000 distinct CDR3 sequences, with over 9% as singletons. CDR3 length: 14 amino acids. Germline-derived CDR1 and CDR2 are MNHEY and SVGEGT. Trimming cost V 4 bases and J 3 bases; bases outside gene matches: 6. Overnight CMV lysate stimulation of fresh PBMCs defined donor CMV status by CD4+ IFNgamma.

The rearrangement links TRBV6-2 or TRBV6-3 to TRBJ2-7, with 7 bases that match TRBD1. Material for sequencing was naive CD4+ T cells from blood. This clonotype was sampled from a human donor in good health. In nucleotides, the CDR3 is TGTGCCAGCAGTTCCGGGACAGCCAACTACGAGCAGTACTTC. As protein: CASSSGTANYEQYF.